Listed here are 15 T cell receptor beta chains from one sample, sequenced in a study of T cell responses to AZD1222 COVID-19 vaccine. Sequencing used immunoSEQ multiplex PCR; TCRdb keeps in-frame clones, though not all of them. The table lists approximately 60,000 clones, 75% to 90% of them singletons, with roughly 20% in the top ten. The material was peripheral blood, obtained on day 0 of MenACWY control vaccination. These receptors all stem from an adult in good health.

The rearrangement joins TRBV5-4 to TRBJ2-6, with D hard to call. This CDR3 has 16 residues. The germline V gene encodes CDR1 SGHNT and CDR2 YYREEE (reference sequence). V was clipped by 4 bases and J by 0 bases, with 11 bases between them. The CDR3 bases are TGTGCCAGCAGCGCGGTTGCAGTCTCTGGGGCCAACGTCCTGACTTTC. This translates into CASSAVAVSGANVLTF.

The CDR3 loop reads CASSQHGTSGSNEQFF. DNA of the CDR3: TGTGCCAGCAGCCAGCACGGGACTAGCGGGAGCAATGAGCAGTTCTTC. V gene TRBV3-1 (or the pseudogene TRBV3-2) combines with J gene TRBJ2-1; TRBD2 matches 14 bases. CDR1 is LGHDT, CDR2 YNNKEL, per germline (reference sequence). The trim removed 3 bases at V and 6 bases at J, leaving 4 bases unmatched. The CDR3 sequence is 16 residues long.

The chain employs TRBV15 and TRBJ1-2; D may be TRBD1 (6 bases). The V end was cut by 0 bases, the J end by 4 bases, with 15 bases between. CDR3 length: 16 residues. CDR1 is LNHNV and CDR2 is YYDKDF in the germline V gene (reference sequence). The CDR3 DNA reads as TGTGCCACCAGCAGAGATAGGGACAACCGAGGCTATGGCTACACCTTC. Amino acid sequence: CATSRDRDNRGYGYTF.

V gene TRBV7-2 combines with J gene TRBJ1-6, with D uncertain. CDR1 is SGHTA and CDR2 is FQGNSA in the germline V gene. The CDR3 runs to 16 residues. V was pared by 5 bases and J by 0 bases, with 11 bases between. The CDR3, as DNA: TGTGCCAGCAGCATCAGTCTTGGCTCCTATAATTCACCCCTCCACTTT. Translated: CASSISLGSYNSPLHF. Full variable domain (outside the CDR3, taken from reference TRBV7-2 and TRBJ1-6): GAGVSQSPSNKVTEKGKDVELRCDPISGHTALYWYRQSLGQGLEFLIYFQGNSAPDKSGLPSDRFSAERTGGSVSTLTIQRTQQEDSAVYLCASSISLGSYNSPLHFGNGTRLTVT.

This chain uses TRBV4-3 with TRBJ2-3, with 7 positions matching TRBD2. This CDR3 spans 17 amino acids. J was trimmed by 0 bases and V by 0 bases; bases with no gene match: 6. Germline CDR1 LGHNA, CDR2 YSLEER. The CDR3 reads CASSQDRNSGSTDTQYF. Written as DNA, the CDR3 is TGCGCCAGCAGCCAAGATCGGAATAGCGGGAGCACAGATACGCAGTATTTT.

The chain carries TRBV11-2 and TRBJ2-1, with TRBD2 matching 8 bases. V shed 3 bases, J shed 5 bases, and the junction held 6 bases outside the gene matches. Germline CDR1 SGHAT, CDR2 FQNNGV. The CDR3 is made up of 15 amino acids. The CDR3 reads CASSFSLAVNNEQFF. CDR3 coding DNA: TGTGCCAGCAGCTTTTCACTAGCGGTAAACAATGAGCAGTTCTTC.

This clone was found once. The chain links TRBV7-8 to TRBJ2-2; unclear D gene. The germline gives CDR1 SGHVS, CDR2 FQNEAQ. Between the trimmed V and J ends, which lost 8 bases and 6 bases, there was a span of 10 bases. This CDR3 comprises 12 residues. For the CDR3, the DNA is TGTGCCAGCGGCGAGATCGCCGGGGAGCTGTTTTTT. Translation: CASGEIAGELFF.

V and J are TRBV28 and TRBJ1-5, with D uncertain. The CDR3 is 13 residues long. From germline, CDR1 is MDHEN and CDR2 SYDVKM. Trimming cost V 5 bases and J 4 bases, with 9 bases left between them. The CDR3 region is CASSIYLNQPQHF. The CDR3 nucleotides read TGTGCCAGCAGTATCTACTTGAATCAGCCCCAGCATTTT.

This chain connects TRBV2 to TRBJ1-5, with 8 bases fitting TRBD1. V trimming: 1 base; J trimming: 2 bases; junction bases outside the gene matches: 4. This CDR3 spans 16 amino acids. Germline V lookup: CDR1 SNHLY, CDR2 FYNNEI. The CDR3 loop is CASSEGTGYGNQPQHF. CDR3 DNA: TGTGCCAGCAGTGAAGGGACAGGGTATGGCAATCAGCCCCAGCATTTT.

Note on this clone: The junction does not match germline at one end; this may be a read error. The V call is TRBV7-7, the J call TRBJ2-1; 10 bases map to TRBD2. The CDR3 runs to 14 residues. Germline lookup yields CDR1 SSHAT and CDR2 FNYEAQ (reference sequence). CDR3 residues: CASSLGLAADEQFF. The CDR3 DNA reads TGTGCTAGCAGCTTAGGACTAGCGGCGGATGAGCAGTTCTTC.

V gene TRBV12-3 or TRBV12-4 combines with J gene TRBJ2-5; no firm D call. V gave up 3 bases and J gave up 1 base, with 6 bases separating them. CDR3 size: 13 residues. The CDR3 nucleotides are TGTGCCAGCAGTTTTGTAGTCCAAGAGACCCAGTACTTC. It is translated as CASSFVVQETQYF.

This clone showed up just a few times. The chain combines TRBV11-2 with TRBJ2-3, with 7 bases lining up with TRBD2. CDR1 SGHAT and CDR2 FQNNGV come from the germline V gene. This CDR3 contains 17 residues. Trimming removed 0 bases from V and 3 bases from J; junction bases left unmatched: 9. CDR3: CASSLDLDGGLTDTQYF. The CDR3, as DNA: TGTGCCAGCAGCTTAGATCTCGACGGGGGACTAACAGATACGCAGTATTTT.

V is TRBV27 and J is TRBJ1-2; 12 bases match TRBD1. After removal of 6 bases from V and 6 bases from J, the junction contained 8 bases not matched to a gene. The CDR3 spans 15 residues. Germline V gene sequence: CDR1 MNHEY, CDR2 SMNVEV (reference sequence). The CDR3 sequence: CASRKPGQGAHGYTF. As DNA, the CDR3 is TGTGCCAGCAGGAAACCGGGACAGGGGGCTCATGGCTACACCTTC.

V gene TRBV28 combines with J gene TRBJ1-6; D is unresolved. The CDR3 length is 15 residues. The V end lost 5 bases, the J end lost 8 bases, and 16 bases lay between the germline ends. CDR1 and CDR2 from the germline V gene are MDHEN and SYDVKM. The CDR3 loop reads CASSPTMTVHSPLHF. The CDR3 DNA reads TGTGCCAGCAGTCCCACCATGACCGTTCATTCACCCCTCCACTTT.

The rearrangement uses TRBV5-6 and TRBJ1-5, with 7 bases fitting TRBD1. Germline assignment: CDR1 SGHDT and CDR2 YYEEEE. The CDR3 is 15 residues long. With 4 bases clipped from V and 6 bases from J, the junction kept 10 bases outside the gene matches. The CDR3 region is CASSLKTGMSQPQHF. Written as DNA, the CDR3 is TGTGCCAGCAGCCTGAAGACAGGGATGTCTCAGCCCCAGCATTTT.